Below are 29 T cell receptor beta chains sequenced from a single sample in a study of blood T cell repertoires in COVID-19. This table comes from immunoSEQ multiplex PCR, and its TCRdb copy is limited to in-frame clones, with some not included. The sample contains 150,000 or so clones, approximately 86% of which appear only once. The sequenced sample consisted of peripheral blood. Every receptor here comes from a woman aged 45-60 years with acute or convalescent COVID-19.

J is TRBJ1-2 and V is TRBV4-1; a weak D match, TRBD1 (5 bases). This CDR3 has 12 amino acids. V was pared by 5 bases and J by 5 bases, with 9 bases between. From germline, CDR1 is MGHRA and CDR2 YSYEKL. CDR3 region: CASSSGLYGYTF. CDR3 nucleotide sequence: TGCGCCAGCAGCTCAGGGTTGTATGGCTACACCTTC.

J is TRBJ1-5 and V is TRBV12-3 or TRBV12-4; D gene ambiguous. This CDR3 has 12 residues. V was clipped by 5 bases and J by 12 bases, with 14 bases between them. The CDR3 sequence: CASSRQAGGQHF. CDR3 sequence (DNA): TGTGCCAGCAGTAGGCAGGCGGGTGGCCAGCATTTT.

CDR3 sequence: CAISGQSSGANVLTF. For the CDR3, the DNA is TGTGCCATCAGTGGACAGAGCTCTGGGGCCAACGTCCTGACTTTC. V usage is TRBV10-3 and J usage is TRBJ2-6; maybe TRBD1 (5 bases). V was shortened by 4 bases and J by 0 bases, with 7 bases between the two germline ends. The CDR3 contains 15 residues. The germline V gene encodes CDR1 ENHRY and CDR2 SYGVKD.

The chain couples TRBV5-1 to TRBJ2-5; 8 bases match TRBD1. CDR3 size: 16 residues. Per germline, CDR1 SGHRS and CDR2 YFSETQ. Trimming cost V 4 bases and J 5 bases; bases outside gene matches: 13. CDR3 nucleotides: TGCGCCAGCAGCACAAACGGACAGGGCTCCTATGAGACCCAGTACTTC. Protein product: CASSTNGQGSYETQYF.

The chain carries TRBV9 and TRBJ1-2; 8 bases align to TRBD1. Per the germline V gene, CDR1 is SGDLS and CDR2 is YYNGEE. J was trimmed by 3 bases and V by 3 bases; bases with no gene match: 10. The CDR3 loop spans 16 amino acids. DNA for the CDR3: TGTGCCAGCAGCGATCCAACCGGGACAGGATACTATGGCTACACCTTC. The encoded protein is CASSDPTGTGYYGYTF.

The chain has TRBV28 and TRBJ1-1; 10 positions match TRBD1. The CDR3 loop spans 15 amino acids. With 3 bases clipped from V and 6 bases from J, the junction kept 7 bases outside the gene matches. Germline V CDR1 and CDR2: MDHEN, SYDVKM. CDR3 nucleotide sequence: TGTGCCAGCAGTTTGGGGGGACAGGGGAGCTCTGAAGCTTTCTTT. Its translation: CASSLGGQGSSEAFF.

J is TRBJ1-2 and V is TRBV3-1 (or the pseudogene TRBV3-2); D gene uncertain. Trimming took 1 base from V and 3 from J, leaving 3 bases between them. Germline loops: CDR1 LGHDT, CDR2 YNNKEL (reference sequence). There are 12 residues in the CDR3. CDR3 loop: CASSQGDYGYTF. For the CDR3, the DNA is TGTGCCAGCAGCCAAGGAGACTATGGCTACACCTTC.

The J gene is TRBJ1-6, the V gene TRBV7-8; D is perhaps TRBD1 (5 bases). V was trimmed by 1 base and J by 3 bases, leaving 7 bases between them. Germline lookup yields CDR1 SGHVS and CDR2 FQNEAQ. This CDR3 comprises 15 residues. The CDR3 coding sequence is TGTGCCAGCAGCTTAGGGGGCGTCTATAATTCACCCCTCCACTTT. Its translation: CASSLGGVYNSPLHF.

CDR3 loop: CASSPGGPGPRLFF. The CDR3 nucleotides read TGTGCCAGCAGCCCCGGGGGTCCAGGCCCTAGACTGTTTTTT. V gene TRBV7-2 combines with J gene TRBJ1-4; the D gene is possibly TRBD1 (5 bases). Germline CDR1 reads SGHTA; CDR2 reads FQGNSA. There are 14 residues in the CDR3. The germline V and J ends were trimmed by 5 bases and 13 bases, with 20 bases remaining between them.

This rearrangement joins TRBV27 to TRBJ2-1; TRBD1 matches 11 bases. The V and J ends lost 6 bases and 7 bases, in that order; junction bases with no gene match: 14. This CDR3 is 17 amino acids long. Per germline, CDR1 MNHEY and CDR2 SMNVEV (reference sequence). The CDR3, as DNA: TGTGCCAGCAGCTTAACAACTTCCGGGACAGGGGGGAATGAGCAGTTCTTC. Its translation is CASSLTTSGTGGNEQFF.

The rearrangement links TRBV4-3 to TRBJ2-7; 7 bases line up with TRBD2. Germline V gene lookup returns CDR1 LGHNA and CDR2 YSLEER. This CDR3 region has 14 residues. Trimming took 1 base from V and 6 from J; bases not matched to a gene: 6. The CDR3 sequence: CASSQVGGNGEQYF. The CDR3 bases are TGCGCCAGCAGCCAAGTGGGGGGGAACGGCGAGCAGTACTTC.

The chain couples TRBV27 to TRBJ1-6, with D uncertain. This CDR3 is built from 17 residues. Germline CDR1 MNHEY, CDR2 SMNVEV (reference sequence). With 3 bases removed from V and 1 base from J, the gap between germline ends came to 13 bases. This CDR3 is CASSFQRKESYNSPLHF. The CDR3 DNA follows: TGTGCCAGCAGTTTCCAGCGGAAGGAATCCTATAATTCACCCCTCCACTTT.

This clone showed up just a few times. Different DNA sequences within this sample yield the same CDR3. V gene TRBV18 combines with J gene TRBJ2-3; TRBD1 is a possible D gene (5 bases). The CDR3 length is 15 residues. CDR1 is KGHSH and CDR2 is LQKENI in the germline V gene. V was shortened by 1 base and J by 1 base, with 9 bases between the two germline ends. The CDR3 nucleotides read TGTGCCAGCTCACCACGCGACAGCCGCACAGATACGCAGTATTTT. This gives the protein CASSPRDSRTDTQYF. The entire variable domain, with the rest obtained from reference TRBV18 and TRBJ2-3, is as follows: NAGVMQNPRHLVRRRGQEARLRCSPMKGHSHVYWYRQLPEEGLKFMVYLQKENIIDESGMPKERFSAEFPKEGPSILRIQQVVRGDSAAYFCASSPRDSRTDTQYFGPGTRLTVL.

The chain carries TRBV11-3 and TRBJ1-2; no clear D gene. The CDR3 is 15 residues long. Germline CDR1 SGHNT, CDR2 YENEEA. V lost 1 base and J lost 5, with 14 bases in between. The CDR3 loop is CASSLAGAADYGYTF. The CDR3 DNA follows: TGTGCCAGCAGCTTAGCCGGTGCCGCCGATTATGGCTACACCTTC.

The chain uses TRBV19 and TRBJ2-3; a weak D match, TRBD2 (5 bases). This CDR3 is 16 amino acids long. In germline, CDR1 is LNHDA, CDR2 SQIVND (reference sequence). The germline V and J ends were trimmed by 1 base and 6 bases, with 17 bases remaining between them. CDR3 residues: CASSIVTSLNRDTQYF. DNA for the CDR3: TGTGCCAGTAGTATAGTAACTAGTCTGAATAGGGATACGCAGTATTTT.

The V call is TRBV6-5, the J call TRBJ1-3; D uncertain. The length of the CDR3 is 15 residues. Germline V gene sequence: CDR1 MNHEY, CDR2 SVGAGI. V was shortened by 10 bases and J by 0 bases, with 16 bases between the two germline ends. CDR3 protein: CATSPEHYSGNTIYF. The DNA for the CDR3 is TGTGCCACCTCTCCGGAACACTACTCTGGAAACACCATATATTTT.

DNA of the CDR3: TGTGCCAGCAGTTCCTCCTCGGGGACACTTCAGTACTTC. Translated, it gives CASSSSSGTLQYF. The chain uses TRBV6-5 and TRBJ2-7; D may be TRBD1 (6 bases). This CDR3 is 13 amino acids long. V gave up 4 bases and J gave up 10 bases, with 17 bases separating them. CDR1 and CDR2 (germline): MNHEY, SVGAGI.

The chain uses TRBV4-1 and TRBJ2-5; D is undetermined. The CDR3 contains 14 residues. Germline V lookup: CDR1 MGHRA, CDR2 YSYEKL. Trimming cost V 0 bases and J 1 base, with 6 bases left between them. The CDR3 sequence: CASSQEPSQETQYF. CDR3 nucleotide sequence: TGCGCCAGCAGCCAAGAACCGAGCCAAGAGACCCAGTACTTC.

The V call is TRBV27, the J call TRBJ2-2; the match to TRBD1 covers 8 bases. The CDR3 contains 13 residues. The germline gives CDR1 MNHEY, CDR2 SMNVEV (reference sequence). The J segment lost 6 bases and the V segment lost 9 bases, leaving 6 bases of the junction unmatched. CDR3 sequence (DNA): TGTGCCAGTTCAGGGGGCGCGGCCGGGGAGCTGTTTTTT. Protein sequence: CASSGGAAGELFF.

The CDR3 reads CASSLTTESAQYF. CDR3 coding DNA: TGTGCCAGCAGTTTGACGACTGAGTCGGCGCAGTATTTT. The chain is built from TRBV6-2 or TRBV6-3 and TRBJ2-3; D is uncertain. Trimming pared 4 bases from V and 10 bases from J, leaving 15 bases between. This CDR3 is built from 13 residues. The germline CDR1 and CDR2 sequences are MNHEY and SVGEGT.

The chain employs TRBV7-9 and TRBJ1-2; 9 bases are shared with TRBD1. The germline V gene encodes CDR1 SEHNR and CDR2 FQNEAQ (reference sequence). CDR3 length: 17 residues. V lost 5 bases, J lost 5 bases, and 15 bases stayed unmatched. The CDR3 DNA is TGTGCCAGCAGCAGCGCCGGGACAGGGATTCAGTTATATGGCTACACCTTC. Translation: CASSSAGTGIQLYGYTF.

This chain connects TRBV4-3 to TRBJ2-2; D might be TRBD1 (5 bases). V gave up 2 bases and J gave up 3 bases, with 7 bases separating them. This CDR3 comprises 14 residues. Germline V CDR1 and CDR2: LGHNA, YSLEER. The CDR3 region is CASSQRGYTGELFF. The CDR3 nucleotides are TGCGCCAGCAGCCAAAGGGGATACACCGGGGAGCTGTTTTTT.

The CDR3 DNA reads as TGTGCCAGCAGCGGGACAGCCTTCTCCTACGAGCAGTACTTC. It translates to CASSGTAFSYEQYF. J is TRBJ2-7 and V is TRBV5-6; 7 positions agree with TRBD1. Germline CDR1 reads SGHDT; CDR2 reads YYEEEE. CDR3 length: 14 residues. J was trimmed by 0 bases and V by 4 bases; bases with no gene match: 4.

CDR3 in amino acids: CASSLAMGHNQPQHF. Here the CDR3 DNA reads TGTGCCAGCAGCTTAGCGATGGGGCACAATCAGCCCCAGCATTTT. The rearrangement links TRBV7-2 to TRBJ1-5; possibly TRBD1 for D (5 bases). Trimming took 0 bases from V and 3 from J, leaving 9 bases between them. This CDR3 contains 15 residues. Germline CDR1 reads SGHTA; CDR2 reads FQGNSA.

This clone was detected only once. The chain uses TRBV27 and TRBJ1-2; TRBD1 matches 8 bases. This CDR3 comprises 15 residues. The V segment lost 5 bases and the J segment 4 bases; nucleotides outside the gene matches: 9. In germline, CDR1 is MNHEY, CDR2 SMNVEV (reference sequence). The CDR3 loop reads CASSLQTGVGYGYTF. In DNA form, the CDR3 reads TGTGCCAGCAGTCTACAGACAGGGGTTGGCTATGGCTACACCTTC.

V gene TRBV5-1 combines with J gene TRBJ1-3; no reliable D call. The germline V gene encodes CDR1 SGHRS and CDR2 YFSETQ. V was shortened by 3 bases and J by 0 bases, with 7 bases between the two germline ends. The CDR3 contains 14 residues. The CDR3 sequence: CASSYGSSGNTIYF. The CDR3 DNA reads TGCGCCAGCAGCTACGGGAGCTCTGGAAACACCATATATTTT.

The genes are TRBV5-1 and TRBJ1-1, with 9 bases identical to TRBD1. In germline, CDR1 is SGHRS, CDR2 YFSETQ. V lost 3 bases, J lost 5 bases, and 11 bases stayed unmatched. This CDR3 has 16 residues. Here the CDR3 reads CASSSLGQGDSTEAFF. The CDR3 coding sequence is TGCGCCAGCAGCTCCTTGGGACAGGGCGACTCTACTGAAGCTTTCTTT.

This chain links TRBV4-3 with TRBJ1-5; D might be TRBD1 (6 bases). Germline loops: CDR1 LGHNA, CDR2 YSLEER. The CDR3 totals 14 residues. Trimming removed 0 bases from V and 6 bases from J, with 9 bases in between. CDR3 sequence reads: CASSQEGGAQPQHF. In nucleotides, the CDR3 is TGCGCCAGCAGCCAAGAAGGGGGGGCTCAGCCCCAGCATTTT.

The chain recombines TRBV19 with TRBJ1-1; D gene unclear. V was cut by 5 bases and J by 11 bases, with 21 bases left in between. CDR1 is LNHDA and CDR2 is SQIVND in the germline V gene (reference sequence). This CDR3 spans 14 amino acids. This chain's CDR3 is CASSSYPGGLAAFF. The CDR3 coding sequence is TGTGCCAGTAGTTCCTACCCCGGCGGATTGGCCGCTTTCTTT.